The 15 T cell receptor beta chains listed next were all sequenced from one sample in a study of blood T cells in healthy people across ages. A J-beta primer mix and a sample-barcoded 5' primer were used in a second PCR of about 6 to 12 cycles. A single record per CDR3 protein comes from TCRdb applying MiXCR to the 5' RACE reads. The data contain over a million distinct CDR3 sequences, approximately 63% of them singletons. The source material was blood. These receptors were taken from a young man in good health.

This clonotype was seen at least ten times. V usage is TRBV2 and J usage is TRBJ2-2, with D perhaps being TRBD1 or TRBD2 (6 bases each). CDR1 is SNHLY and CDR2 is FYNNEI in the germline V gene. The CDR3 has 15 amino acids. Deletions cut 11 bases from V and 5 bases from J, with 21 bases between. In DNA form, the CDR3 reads TGTGCCGGGACTGGGGCTCCCCAGGGGACCGGGGAGCTGTTTTTT. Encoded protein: CAGTGAPQGTGELFF.

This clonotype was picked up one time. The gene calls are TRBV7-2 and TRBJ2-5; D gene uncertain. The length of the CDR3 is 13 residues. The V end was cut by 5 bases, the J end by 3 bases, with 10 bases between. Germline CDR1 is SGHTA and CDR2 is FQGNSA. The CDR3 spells CASSNPDEETQYF. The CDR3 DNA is TGTGCCAGCAGCAACCCAGACGAAGAGACCCAGTACTTC.

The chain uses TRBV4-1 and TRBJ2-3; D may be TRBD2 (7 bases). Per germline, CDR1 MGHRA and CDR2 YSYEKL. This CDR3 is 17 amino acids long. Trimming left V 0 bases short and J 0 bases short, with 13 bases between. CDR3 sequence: CASSQDDAGASTDTQYF. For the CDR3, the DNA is TGCGCCAGCAGCCAAGATGATGCGGGGGCTAGCACAGATACGCAGTATTTT.

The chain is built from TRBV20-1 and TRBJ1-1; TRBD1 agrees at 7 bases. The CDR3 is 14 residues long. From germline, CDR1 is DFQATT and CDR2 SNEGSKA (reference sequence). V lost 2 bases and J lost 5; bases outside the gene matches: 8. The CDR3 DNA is TGCAGTGCTAGATATCGACAGGGAGGGACTGAAGCTTTCTTT. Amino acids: CSARYRQGGTEAFF.

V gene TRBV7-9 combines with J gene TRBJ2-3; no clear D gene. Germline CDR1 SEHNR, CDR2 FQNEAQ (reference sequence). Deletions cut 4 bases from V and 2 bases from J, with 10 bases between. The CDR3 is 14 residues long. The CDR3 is CASSSNRITDTQYF. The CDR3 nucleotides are TGTGCCAGCAGCTCTAATCGTATCACAGATACGCAGTATTTT.

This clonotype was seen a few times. CDR3 in amino acids: CSVSDEQFF. In DNA form, the CDR3 reads TGCAGCGTTTCTGATGAGCAGTTCTTC. The rearrangement uses TRBV29-1 and TRBJ2-1; D ambiguous. The ends were cut back, 5 bases at V and 8 bases at J, with 4 bases in the middle. CDR1 and CDR2 (germline): SQVTM, ANQGSEA. This CDR3 is 9 amino acids long.

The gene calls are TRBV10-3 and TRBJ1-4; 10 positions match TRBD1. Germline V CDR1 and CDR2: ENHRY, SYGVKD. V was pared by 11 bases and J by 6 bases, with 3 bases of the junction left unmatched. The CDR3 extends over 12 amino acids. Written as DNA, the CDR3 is TGTGCCCATGGGACAGGGGATGAAAAACTGTTTTTT. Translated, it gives CAHGTGDEKLFF.

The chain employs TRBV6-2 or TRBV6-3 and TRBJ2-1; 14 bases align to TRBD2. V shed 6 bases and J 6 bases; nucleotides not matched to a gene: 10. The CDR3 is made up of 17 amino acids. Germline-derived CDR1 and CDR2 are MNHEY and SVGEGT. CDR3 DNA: TGTGCCAGCAGAGCCGGGACTAGCGGGGGTTACCCCAATGAGCAGTTCTTC. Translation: CASRAGTSGGYPNEQFF.

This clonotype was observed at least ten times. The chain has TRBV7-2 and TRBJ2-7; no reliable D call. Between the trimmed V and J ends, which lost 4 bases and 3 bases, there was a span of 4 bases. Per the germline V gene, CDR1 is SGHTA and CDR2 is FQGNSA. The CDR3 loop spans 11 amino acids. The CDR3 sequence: CASSSYYEQYF. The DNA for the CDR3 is TGTGCCAGCAGCTCTTACTACGAGCAGTACTTC.

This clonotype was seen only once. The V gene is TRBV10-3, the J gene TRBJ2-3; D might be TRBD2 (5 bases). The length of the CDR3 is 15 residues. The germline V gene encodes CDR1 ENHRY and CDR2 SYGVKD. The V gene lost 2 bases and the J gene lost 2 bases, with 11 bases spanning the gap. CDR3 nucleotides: TGTGCCATCAGTGAGGCTAGCTACTACACAGATACGCAGTATTTT. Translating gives CAISEASYYTDTQYF.

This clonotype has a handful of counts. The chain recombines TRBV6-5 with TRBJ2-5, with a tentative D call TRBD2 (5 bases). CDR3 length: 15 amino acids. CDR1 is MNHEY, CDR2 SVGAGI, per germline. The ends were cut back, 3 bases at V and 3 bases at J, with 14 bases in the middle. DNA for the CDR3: TGTGCCAGCAGTTATCGGGGTTTAGGAAAAGAGACCCAGTACTTC. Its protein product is CASSYRGLGKETQYF.

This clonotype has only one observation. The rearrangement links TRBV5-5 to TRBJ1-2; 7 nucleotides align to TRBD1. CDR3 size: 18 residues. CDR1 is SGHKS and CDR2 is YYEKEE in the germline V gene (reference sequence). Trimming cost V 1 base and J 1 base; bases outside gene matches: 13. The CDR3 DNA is TGTGCCAGCAGCTTGAATCCGTGGGACAGCCGGCATAACTATGGCTACACCTTC. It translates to CASSLNPWDSRHNYGYTF.

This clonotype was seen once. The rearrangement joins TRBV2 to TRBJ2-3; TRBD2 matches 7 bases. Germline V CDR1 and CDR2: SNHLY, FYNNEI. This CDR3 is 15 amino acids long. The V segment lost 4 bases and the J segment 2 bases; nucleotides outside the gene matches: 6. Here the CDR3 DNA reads TGTGCCAGCAGTGTGGCTAGCGGTCCCACAGATACGCAGTATTTT. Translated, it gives CASSVASGPTDTQYF. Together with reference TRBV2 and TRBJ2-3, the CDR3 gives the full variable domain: EPEVTQTPSHQVTQMGQEVILRCVPISNHLYFYWYRQILGQKVEFLVSFYNNEISEKSEIFDDQFSVERPDGSNFTLKIRSTKLEDSAMYFCASSVASGPTDTQYFGPGTRLTVL.

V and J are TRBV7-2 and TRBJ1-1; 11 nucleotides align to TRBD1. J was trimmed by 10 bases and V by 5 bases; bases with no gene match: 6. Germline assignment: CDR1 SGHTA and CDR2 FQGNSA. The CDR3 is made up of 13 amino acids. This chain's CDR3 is CASSPRTGGAAFF. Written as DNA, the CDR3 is TGTGCCAGCAGCCCAAGGACAGGGGGCGCAGCTTTCTTT.

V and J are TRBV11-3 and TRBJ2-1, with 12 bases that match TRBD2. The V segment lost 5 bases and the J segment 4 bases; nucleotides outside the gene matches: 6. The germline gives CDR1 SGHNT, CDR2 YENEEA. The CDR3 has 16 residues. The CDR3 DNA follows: TGTGCCAGCAGCCCCGCGGGACTAGCGGGTTACAATGAGCAGTTCTTC. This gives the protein CASSPAGLAGYNEQFF. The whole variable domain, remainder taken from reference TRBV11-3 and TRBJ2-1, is EAGVVQSPRYKIIEKKQPVAFWCNPISGHNTLYWYLQNLGQGPELLIRYENEEAVDDSQLPKDRFSAERLKGVDSTLKIQPAELGDSAVYLCASSPAGLAGYNEQFFGPGTRLTVL.